Listed here are 16 T cell receptor beta chains from one sample, sequenced in a study of cytomegalovirus exposure and HLA in healthy donors. This PCR relied on a set of 60 Vbeta primers and 13 Jbeta primers. Here immunoSEQ multiplex PCR was the method, and the copy in TCRdb shows in-frame clones only, minus some. Of about 190,000 clones listed, more than 70% were seen once; the top ten hold approximately 0.25%. Sequences were obtained from PBMCs. The source is a boy between 10 and 17 years old in good health and CMV-seronegative.

This rearrangement joins TRBV29-1 to TRBJ2-7; perhaps TRBD1 as D (6 bases). V shed 3 bases and J shed 4 bases, with 13 bases lying between them. This CDR3 comprises 13 residues. Germline V lookup: CDR1 SQVTM, CDR2 ANQGSEA. The CDR3 loop is CSVEDSNGYEQYF. The CDR3 DNA reads as TGCAGCGTTGAGGACAGCAACGGTTACGAGCAGTACTTC.

The chain couples TRBV7-8 to TRBJ2-5; 8 nucleotides align to TRBD1. This CDR3 comprises 17 residues. Germline V gives CDR1 SGHVS, CDR2 FQNEAQ. Losses at the gene ends were 3 bases for V and 2 bases for J; bases not matched to a gene: 11. CDR3 residues: CASSFLRGQGPQETQYF. The CDR3 DNA reads as TGTGCCAGCAGCTTCCTCCGTGGACAGGGCCCTCAAGAGACCCAGTACTTC.

The chain joins TRBV29-1 to TRBJ1-1, with 8 bases identical to TRBD1. Germline CDR1 is SQVTM and CDR2 is ANQGSEA. J gave up 4 bases and V 4 bases, and 5 bases lay outside the gene matches. The CDR3 is 13 residues long. As DNA, the CDR3 is TGCAGCGTTGCCCAGACAGGGGTCACTGAAGCTTTCTTT. It encodes CSVAQTGVTEAFF.

The chain combines TRBV5-1 with TRBJ2-1; unclear D gene. The germline CDR1 and CDR2 sequences are SGHRS and YFSETQ. The length of the CDR3 is 16 residues. Trimming removed 4 bases from V and 0 bases from J, with 14 bases in between. As DNA, the CDR3 is TGCGCCAGCAGCCCACCCGAGCCCCCCTCCTACAATGAGCAGTTCTTC. This sequence encodes CASSPPEPPSYNEQFF.

Note on this clone: Relative to the germline gene, one junction end is altered; a read error may explain this. The CDR3 sequence is CASSGMGGSPLHF. The CDR3 nucleotides read TGTGCCAGTAGCGGTATGGGGGGGTCACCCCTCCACTTT. The genes are TRBV9 and TRBJ1-6; D might be TRBD1 (5 bases). Germline V lookup: CDR1 SGDLS, CDR2 YYNGEE. This CDR3 comprises 13 residues. Supplemented by reference TRBV9 and TRBJ1-6, the full variable domain reads DSGVTQTPKHLITATGQRVTLRCSPRSGDLSVYWYQQSLDQGLQFLIQYYNGEERAKGNILERFSAQQFPDLHSELNLSSLELGDSALYFCASSGMGGSPLHFGNGTRLTVT.

The chain employs TRBV4-2 and TRBJ1-4, with TRBD1 identical over 8 bases. Germline assignment: CDR1 LGHNA and CDR2 YNFKEQ. The CDR3 has 18 amino acids. The ends lost 0 bases at V and 8 bases at J; junction bases unmatched: 14. CDR3: CASSQDGAWGTGGEKLFF. CDR3 in DNA: TGTGCCAGCAGCCAAGATGGGGCCTGGGGGACAGGAGGGGAAAAACTGTTTTTT.

The sample holds a few counts of this clone. The gene calls are TRBV5-5 and TRBJ2-1; unclear D gene. CDR3 length equals 15 residues. Trimming removed 6 bases at V and 1 base at J, with 14 bases between. The germline V gene encodes CDR1 SGHKS and CDR2 YYEKEE (reference sequence). The CDR3 region has the DNA TGTGCCAGCAACTCACGTCAGACTTCCTACAATGAGCAGTTCTTC. Translation: CASNSRQTSYNEQFF.

The chain joins TRBV29-1 to TRBJ2-3; 10 nucleotides agree with TRBD2. Germline V gene data show CDR1 as SQVTM and CDR2 as ANQGSEA. The CDR3 is 16 residues long. V was pared by 4 bases and J by 0 bases, with 7 bases of the junction left unmatched. As DNA, the CDR3 is TGCAGCGTTGTGGCTAGCGGGAGCAAGAGCACAGATACGCAGTATTTT. Its translation: CSVVASGSKSTDTQYF.

The V and J genes are TRBV9 and TRBJ2-1, with TRBD2 identical over 11 bases. With 0 bases clipped from V and 4 bases from J, the junction kept 3 bases outside the gene matches. The germline V gene has CDR1 SGDLS and CDR2 YYNGEE. CDR3 size: 16 residues. The DNA of the CDR3 is TGTGCCAGCAGCGTAGTTCTAGCGGGGGGATACAATGAGCAGTTCTTC. Its protein product is CASSVVLAGGYNEQFF.

The sample holds one count of this clone. The chain combines TRBV29-1 with TRBJ2-2; possibly TRBD1 for D (7 bases). V lost 7 bases and J 6 bases, leaving 15 bases between the germline ends. Germline V gene data show CDR1 as SQVTM and CDR2 as ANQGSEA. There are 13 residues in the CDR3. The CDR3: CSGGDSGPGELFF. Written as DNA, the CDR3 is TGCAGCGGGGGGGACAGCGGCCCCGGGGAGCTGTTTTTT.

The chain couples TRBV30 to TRBJ1-2; 9 bases are shared with TRBD1. The CDR3 runs to 13 residues. The germline gives CDR1 GTSNPN, CDR2 SVGIG (reference sequence). The V gene end was trimmed by 2 bases and the J gene end by 4 bases; junction bases not matched to a gene: 2. The CDR3 region has the DNA TGTGCCTGGAGTCCGGGACAGGGCTATGGCTACACCTTC. This sequence encodes CAWSPGQGYGYTF.

V and J are TRBV6-6 and TRBJ1-4; D is unclear. The CDR3 totals 13 residues. Looked up from germline, CDR1 is MNHNY and CDR2 is SVGAGI (reference sequence). Trimming shortened V by 8 bases and J by 0 bases, and 7 bases separated the two germline ends. The DNA of the CDR3 is TGTGCCAGCCACAGAGCAACTAATGAAAAACTGTTTTTT. Translation gives CASHRATNEKLFF.

The chain uses TRBV27 and TRBJ2-7, with a tentative D call TRBD1 (6 bases). Trimming cost V 6 bases and J 3 bases, with 12 bases left between them. Germline CDR1 and CDR2: MNHEY and SMNVEV (reference sequence). The CDR3 consists of 13 residues. This CDR3 is CASSWDNGYEQYF. For the CDR3, the DNA is TGTGCCAGCAGCTGGGACAATGGCTACGAGCAGTACTTC.

J is TRBJ1-2 and V is TRBV25-1; 9 nucleotides line up with TRBD1. V trimming: 3 bases; J trimming: 6 bases; junction bases outside the gene matches: 8. Germline CDR1 is MGHDK and CDR2 is SYGVNS. The CDR3 is made up of 15 amino acids. The CDR3 loop is CASSDRDRVEDGYTF. The CDR3 DNA is TGTGCCAGCAGTGACAGGGACAGGGTAGAGGATGGCTACACCTTC.

V gene TRBV10-3 combines with J gene TRBJ2-3; 7 nucleotides align to TRBD2. V was clipped by 7 bases and J by 0 bases; unmatched bases: 7. Germline V CDR1 and CDR2: ENHRY, SYGVKD. The CDR3 totals 15 residues. The chain's CDR3 is CAIKASGSSTDTQYF. CDR3 DNA: TGTGCCATCAAGGCTAGCGGTTCTAGCACAGATACGCAGTATTTT.

The rearrangement joins TRBV27 to TRBJ2-1; a possible D gene is TRBD2 (5 bases). The CDR3 consists of 13 residues. V was trimmed by 3 bases and J by 14 bases, leaving 17 bases between them. Per the germline V gene, CDR1 is MNHEY and CDR2 is SMNVEV (reference sequence). The CDR3 DNA follows: TGTGCCAGCAGTTTGACCCCGACTAATCTCGAGTTCTTC. As protein: CASSLTPTNLEFF.